Presented here are 23 T cell receptor beta chains from one specimen sequenced in a study of regulatory T cells in long-lasting Graves disease. CDR3 regions were amplified by Arm-PCR using iRepertoire HTBI primers to build TCR beta libraries. TCRdb itself ran the multiplex PCR reads through MiXCR, one entry per CDR3 protein. The sample lists more than 300,000 distinct CDR3 sequences, about 23% occurring once. This sample's time point: persistent/refractory GD, antithyroid drugs over 5 years with positive TRAb. The TCR library was made from RNA extracted from PBMCs. Sequencing used peripheral blood mononuclear cells (PBMCs), obtained when the disease was refractory, from a patient treated with antithyroid drugs. The source is a woman aged 40-49 years with Graves disease.

This clonotype was detected ten times or more. The chain is built from TRBV11-2 and TRBJ1-5; TRBD1 might be the D (6 bases). The CDR3 runs to 15 residues. Trimming removed 0 bases at V and 4 bases at J, with 10 bases between. CDR1 and CDR2 from the germline V gene are SGHAT and FQNNGV. DNA of the CDR3: TGTGCCAGCAGCTTAGAGGGGACACTTAATCAGCCCCAGCATTTT. Amino acids: CASSLEGTLNQPQHF.

The chain uses TRBV5-1 and TRBJ2-1, with D uncertain. The V and J ends lost 6 bases and 5 bases respectively, with 12 bases between them. Germline V gene data show CDR1 as SGHRS and CDR2 as YFSETQ. This CDR3 has 13 residues. CDR3 nucleotides: TGCGCCAGCAATTGGGCCCCTAACAATGAGCAGTTCTTC. Translating it yields CASNWAPNNEQFF.

This clonotype was seen at least ten times. The genes are TRBV11-2 and TRBJ2-7; perhaps TRBD2 as D (5 bases). The V gene lost 1 base and the J gene lost 4 bases, with 11 bases spanning the gap. CDR1 and CDR2 from the germline V gene are SGHAT and FQNNGV. The CDR3 sequence is 14 residues long. The CDR3 region has the DNA TGTGCCAGCAGCTTAGTCCGGGATTATTACGAGCAGTACTTC. It specifies CASSLVRDYYEQYF.

The chain couples TRBV19 to TRBJ2-2; D uncertain. V lost 3 bases, J lost 10 bases, and 15 bases lay in between. Germline CDR1 LNHDA, CDR2 SQIVND (reference sequence). This CDR3 comprises 14 residues. The CDR3 bases are TGTGCCAGTAGTATTATTACAAATCCCCAGGAGCTGTTTTTT. Its translation is CASSIITNPQELFF.

As concerns this clonotype: One end of the junction is discordant with germline, which a read error may explain. The V call is TRBV18, the J call TRBJ2-5; D unresolved. Germline lookup yields CDR1 KGHSH and CDR2 LQKENI. The CDR3 contains 12 residues. The CDR3 coding sequence is TGTGCCGGCTCACCGGGCCAAGAGACCCAGTACTTC. Amino acid sequence: CAGSPGQETQYF.

Many counts were recorded for this clonotype. The gene calls are TRBV29-1 and TRBJ2-7, with a tentative D call TRBD1 (6 bases). Trimming took off 4 bases at V and 0 bases at J, with 10 bases between the two ends. The germline V gene encodes CDR1 SQVTM and CDR2 ANQGSEA. The length of the CDR3 is 13 residues. The CDR3 spells CSVVTGFSYEQYF. CDR3 nucleotide sequence: TGCAGCGTTGTAACAGGGTTCTCCTACGAGCAGTACTTC.

The rearrangement links TRBV2 to TRBJ2-1, with D perhaps given as TRBD1 or TRBD2 (7 bases each). Deletions cut 7 bases from V and 0 bases from J, with 16 bases between. In germline, CDR1 is SNHLY, CDR2 FYNNEI. The CDR3 is 16 residues long. The CDR3 nucleotides are TGTGCCAGCATCCAGCGGGACAGCTACTCCTACAATGAGCAGTTCTTC. Residues: CASIQRDSYSYNEQFF. Variable domain in full (rest from reference TRBV2 and TRBJ2-1): EPEVTQTPSHQVTQMGQEVILRCVPISNHLYFYWYRQILGQKVEFLVSFYNNEISEKSEIFDDQFSVERPDGSNFTLKIRSTKLEDSAMYFCASIQRDSYSYNEQFFGPGTRLTVL.

CDR3 DNA: TGTGCCAGCAGCTTAGGGAGCGGGTCTCAAGAGACCCAGTACTTC. Its translation: CASSLGSGSQETQYF. V is TRBV7-9 and J is TRBJ2-5, with TRBD2 as a possible D gene (6 bases). V lost 1 base to trimming and J lost 2 bases, with 11 bases between them. The CDR3 covers 15 residues. Looked up from germline, CDR1 is SEHNR and CDR2 is FQNEAQ (reference sequence).

This clonotype has ten or more counts. V and J are TRBV28 and TRBJ1-1; D is unclear. The CDR3 is 13 residues long. Looked up from germline, CDR1 is MDHEN and CDR2 is SYDVKM. The V and J ends lost 8 bases and 6 bases respectively, with 16 bases between them. As DNA, the CDR3 is TGTGCCAGCGGGCCGGAGTTTCAAGCTGAAGCTTTCTTT. This sequence encodes CASGPEFQAEAFF.

In this sample, this clonotype turned up a few times. V usage is TRBV6-4 and J usage is TRBJ1-1; 9 nucleotides line up with TRBD1. Germline CDR1 and CDR2: MRHNA and SNTAGT. This CDR3 comprises 17 residues. The ends lost 6 bases at V and 0 bases at J; junction bases unmatched: 11. CDR3 nucleotides: TGTGCCAGCAGCCAAAACCACAGGGGGCCGATGAACACTGAAGCTTTCTTT. Encoded protein: CASSQNHRGPMNTEAFF.

Only one count was recorded for this clonotype. The V call is TRBV5-4, the J call TRBJ1-6, with 7 nucleotides matching TRBD1. This CDR3 contains 15 residues. CDR1 and CDR2 from the germline V gene are SGHNT and YYREEE (reference sequence). V lost 4 bases to trimming and J lost 6 bases; unmatched junction nucleotides: 7. The CDR3 DNA follows: TGTGCCAGCAGCCTCGGGACAGAAAGTAATTCACCCCTCCACTTT. Its translation is CASSLGTESNSPLHF.

This clonotype was counted many times. This chain joins TRBV6-5 and TRBJ2-7; 7 bases line up with TRBD1. Germline CDR1 MNHEY, CDR2 SVGAGI. The CDR3 is made up of 15 amino acids. V dropped 0 bases and J dropped 1; count of bases not matched to a gene: 3. CDR3 region: CASSYSSGGSYEQYF. DNA for the CDR3: TGTGCCAGCAGTTACTCGTCAGGGGGTTCCTACGAGCAGTACTTC.

This clonotype was counted at least ten times. V gene TRBV7-8 combines with J gene TRBJ2-7; TRBD1 or TRBD2 may be the D gene (6 bases each). The CDR3 contains 18 residues. Per the germline V gene, CDR1 is SGHVS and CDR2 is FQNEAQ. The V gene lost 2 bases and the J gene lost 3 bases, with 23 bases spanning the gap. CDR3 loop: CASSLKPRGPSRSYEQYF. As DNA, the CDR3 is TGTGCCAGCAGCTTAAAACCTCGGGGGCCCTCCCGTAGCTACGAGCAGTACTTC.

This clonotype was counted ten times or more. This rearrangement joins TRBV20-1 to TRBJ2-7; perhaps TRBD1 as D (5 bases). This CDR3 is built from 13 residues. V was pared by 4 bases and J by 2 bases, with 12 bases between. Per germline, CDR1 DFQATT and CDR2 SNEGSKA (reference sequence). In nucleotides, the CDR3 is TGCAGTGCTAACCCGACAGATGCCTACGAGCAGTACTTC. Protein product: CSANPTDAYEQYF.

This clonotype was seen at least ten times. This chain links TRBV11-3 with TRBJ2-7; D remains ambiguous. V was cut by 2 bases and J by 5 bases, with 10 bases left in between. CDR1 and CDR2 from the germline V gene are SGHNT and YENEEA. CDR3 length: 13 residues. This CDR3 reads CASSLSYRDEQYF. The DNA for the CDR3 is TGTGCCAGCAGCTTATCATATCGGGACGAGCAGTACTTC.

This clonotype was counted only a few times. The V gene is TRBV3-1, the J gene TRBJ2-7; TRBD2 aligns across 9 bases. The CDR3 has 17 residues. With 0 bases clipped from V and 1 base from J, the junction kept 7 bases outside the gene matches. CDR1 and CDR2 (germline): LGHDT, YNNKEL (reference sequence). The CDR3 loop is CASSQDLFLAGSYEQYF. The CDR3 coding sequence is TGTGCCAGCAGCCAAGATCTTTTCCTAGCGGGGTCCTACGAGCAGTACTTC.

At least ten counts were recorded for this clonotype. The chain uses TRBV28 and TRBJ1-5; D remains ambiguous. Germline loops: CDR1 MDHEN, CDR2 SYDVKM. The germline V and J ends were trimmed by 10 bases and 1 base, with 17 bases remaining between them. The CDR3 contains 15 residues. The CDR3 loop reads CATRLWTASNQPQHF. The CDR3 nucleotides are TGTGCCACCAGGTTATGGACCGCCAGCAATCAGCCCCAGCATTTT.

This rearrangement joins TRBV9 to TRBJ2-7; 8 bases line up with TRBD1. This CDR3 spans 13 amino acids. CDR1 and CDR2 from the germline V gene are SGDLS and YYNGEE. After removal of 1 base from V and 6 bases from J, the junction contained 3 bases not matched to a gene. CDR3 loop: CASSVFDRGEQYF. In DNA, the CDR3 is TGTGCCAGCAGCGTATTCGACAGGGGCGAGCAGTACTTC.

Many counts were recorded for this clonotype. The genes are TRBV5-5 and TRBJ2-7, with 7 bases fitting TRBD1. The V and J ends lost 4 bases and 0 bases, in that order; junction bases with no gene match: 7. Germline V CDR1 and CDR2: SGHKS, YYEKEE (reference sequence). The CDR3 runs to 15 residues. The CDR3 reads CASSLGQALSYEQYF. CDR3 DNA: TGTGCCAGCAGCCTCGGACAGGCCCTCTCCTACGAGCAGTACTTC.

This clonotype has more than one count but fewer than ten. This chain joins TRBV11-2 and TRBJ2-1; D is perhaps TRBD2 (6 bases). This CDR3 comprises 16 residues. Germline CDR1 and CDR2: SGHAT and FQNNGV. V was clipped by 1 base and J by 4 bases, with 14 bases between them. CDR3 DNA sequence: TGTGCCAGCAGCTTAGTGGAACTAGCAGAATACAATGAGCAGTTCTTC. Translation: CASSLVELAEYNEQFF.

This clonotype was seen many times. The CDR3 region has the DNA TGTGCCAGCAGTCCCCCCGGACAGGGCTTGTTTAGCAATCAGCCCCAGCATTTT. Translating gives CASSPPGQGLFSNQPQHF. This chain joins TRBV28 and TRBJ1-5; the match to TRBD1 covers 8 bases. The CDR3 is 18 amino acids. Germline loops: CDR1 MDHEN, CDR2 SYDVKM. V shed 5 bases and J 0 bases; nucleotides not matched to a gene: 12.

This clonotype showed up many times. The chain joins TRBV28 to TRBJ1-1, with D tentatively TRBD1 (6 bases). V lost 2 bases and J lost 8, with 15 bases in between. The length of the CDR3 is 14 residues. Looked up from germline, CDR1 is MDHEN and CDR2 is SYDVKM. In DNA, the CDR3 is TGTGCCAGCAGTTTAGAGGGGGTCCCGTGGGAAGCTTTCTTT. Protein: CASSLEGVPWEAFF.

This clonotype was counted ten times or more. The chain carries TRBV7-8 and TRBJ1-3; the D is unclear. V lost 5 bases, J lost 4 bases, and 15 bases lay in between. CDR1 and CDR2 (germline): SGHVS, FQNEAQ. This CDR3 has 15 amino acids. In nucleotides, the CDR3 is TGTGCCAGCAGCCGCGGACGGACGTCAGGAAACACCATATATTTT. Protein product: CASSRGRTSGNTIYF.